This note documents a single T cell receptor (beta chain) sequence. Its cognate antigen is unknown. The data are from a study of T-cell memory formation after mild COVID-19. This CDR3 is built from 15 residues. Germline V lookup: CDR1 SGHNT, CDR2 YYREEE (reference sequence). J gave up 2 bases and V 2 bases, and 0 bases lay outside the gene matches. TCRdb redid the calling of the 5' RACE reads with MiXCR, one entry per CDR3 protein. In the table there are 120,000 to 150,000 distinct CDR3 sequences, 11% to 15% of which are singletons. Study findings and constraints: Balance between CD4 and CD8 was seen in clones contracting day 15 to 85, and a CD4+ lean was seen in later expanders. Among contracting clones, CD4+ were mainly CM/EM and CD8+ enriched in EMRA.

The sample taken for sequencing was PBMCs or a T cell subset sorted from them (not recorded which). V is TRBV5-4 and J is TRBJ2-6, with 8 bases that match TRBD2. This receptor was taken from an adult woman who had mild COVID-19 (a few samples of this study predate the infection). Cell type and time point are not known. In DNA, the CDR3 is TGTGCCAGCAGCTTAGCGGGAGCTGGGGCCAACGTCCTGACTTTC. Translation: CASSLAGAGANVLTF.